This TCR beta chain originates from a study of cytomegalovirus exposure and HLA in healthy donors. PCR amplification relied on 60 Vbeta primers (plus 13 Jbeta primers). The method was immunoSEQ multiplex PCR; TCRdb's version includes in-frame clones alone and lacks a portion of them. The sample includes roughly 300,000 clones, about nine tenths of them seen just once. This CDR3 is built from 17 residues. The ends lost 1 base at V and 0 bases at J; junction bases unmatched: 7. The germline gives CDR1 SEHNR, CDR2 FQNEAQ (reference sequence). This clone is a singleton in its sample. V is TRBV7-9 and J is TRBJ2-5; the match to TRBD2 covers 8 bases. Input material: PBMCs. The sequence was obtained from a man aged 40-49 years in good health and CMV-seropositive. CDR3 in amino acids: CASSLGRSSGYQETQYF. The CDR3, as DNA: TGTGCCAGCAGCTTAGGAAGGTCTAGCGGGTACCAAGAGACCCAGTACTTC.